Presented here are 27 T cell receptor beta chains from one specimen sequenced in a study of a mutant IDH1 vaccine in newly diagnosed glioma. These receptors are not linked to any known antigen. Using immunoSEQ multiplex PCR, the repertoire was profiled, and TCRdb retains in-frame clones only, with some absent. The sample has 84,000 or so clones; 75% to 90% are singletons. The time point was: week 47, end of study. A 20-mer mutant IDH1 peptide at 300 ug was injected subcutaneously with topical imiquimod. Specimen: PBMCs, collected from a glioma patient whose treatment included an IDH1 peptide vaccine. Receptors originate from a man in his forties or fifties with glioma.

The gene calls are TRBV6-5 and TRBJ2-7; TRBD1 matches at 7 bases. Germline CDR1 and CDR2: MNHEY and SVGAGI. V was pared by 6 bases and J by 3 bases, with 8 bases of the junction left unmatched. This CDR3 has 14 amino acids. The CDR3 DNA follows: TGTGCCAGCAGGGAGAACAGGGGCAGCTACGAGCAGTACTTC. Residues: CASRENRGSYEQYF.

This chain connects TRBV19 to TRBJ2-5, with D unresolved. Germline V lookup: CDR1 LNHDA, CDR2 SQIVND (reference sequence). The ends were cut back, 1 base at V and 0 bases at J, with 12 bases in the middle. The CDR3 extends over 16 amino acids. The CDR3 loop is CASSIGGSWYQETQYF. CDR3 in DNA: TGTGCCAGTAGTATAGGTGGCAGCTGGTACCAAGAGACCCAGTACTTC. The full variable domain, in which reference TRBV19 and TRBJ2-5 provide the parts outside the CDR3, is DGGITQSPKYLFRKEGQNVTLSCEQNLNHDAMYWYRQDPGQGLRLIYYSQIVNDFQKGDIAEGYSVSREKKESFPLTVTSAQKNPTAFYLCASSIGGSWYQETQYFGPGTRLLVL.

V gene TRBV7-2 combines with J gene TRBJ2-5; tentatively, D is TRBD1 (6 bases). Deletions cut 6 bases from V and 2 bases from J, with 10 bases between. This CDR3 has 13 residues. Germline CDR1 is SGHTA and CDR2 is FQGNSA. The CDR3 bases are TGTGCCAGCAGTTACAGGGTACAAGAGACCCAGTACTTC. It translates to CASSYRVQETQYF.

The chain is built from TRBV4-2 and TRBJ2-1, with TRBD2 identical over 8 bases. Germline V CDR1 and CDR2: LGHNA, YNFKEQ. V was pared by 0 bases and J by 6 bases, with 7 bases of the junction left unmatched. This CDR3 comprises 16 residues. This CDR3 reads CASSQDWSGSPNEQFF. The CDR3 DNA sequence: TGTGCCAGCAGCCAAGATTGGAGCGGGAGTCCCAATGAGCAGTTCTTC.

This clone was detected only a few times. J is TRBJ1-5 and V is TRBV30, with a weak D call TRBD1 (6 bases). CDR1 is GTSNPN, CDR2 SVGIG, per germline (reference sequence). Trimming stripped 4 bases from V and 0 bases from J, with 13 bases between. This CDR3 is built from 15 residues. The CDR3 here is CAWKAQGTSNQPQHF. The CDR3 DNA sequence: TGTGCCTGGAAAGCCCAGGGGACTAGCAATCAGCCCCAGCATTTT.

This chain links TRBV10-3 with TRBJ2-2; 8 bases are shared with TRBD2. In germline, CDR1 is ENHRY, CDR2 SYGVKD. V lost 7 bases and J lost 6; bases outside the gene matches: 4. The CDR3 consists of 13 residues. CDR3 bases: TGTGCCATCAAAGGGCGGGAGGCCGGGGAGCTGTTTTTT. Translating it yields CAIKGREAGELFF.

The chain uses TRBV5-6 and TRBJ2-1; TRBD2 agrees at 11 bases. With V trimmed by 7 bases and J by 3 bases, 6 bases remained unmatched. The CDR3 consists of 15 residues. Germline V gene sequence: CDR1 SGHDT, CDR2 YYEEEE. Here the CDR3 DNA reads TGTGCCAGCGGCAGACTAGCGGGACTCTACAATGAGCAGTTCTTC. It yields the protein CASGRLAGLYNEQFF.

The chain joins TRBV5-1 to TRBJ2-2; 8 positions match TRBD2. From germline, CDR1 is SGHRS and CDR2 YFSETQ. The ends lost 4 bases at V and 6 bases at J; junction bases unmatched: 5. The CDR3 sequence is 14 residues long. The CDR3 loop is CASSTGGEAGELFF. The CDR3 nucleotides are TGCGCCAGCAGCACCGGGGGGGAAGCCGGGGAGCTGTTTTTT.

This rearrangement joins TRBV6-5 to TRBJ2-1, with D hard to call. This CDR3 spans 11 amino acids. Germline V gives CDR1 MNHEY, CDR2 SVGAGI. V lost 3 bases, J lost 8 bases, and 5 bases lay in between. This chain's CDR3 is CASSYRHEQFF. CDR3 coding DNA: TGTGCCAGCAGTTATAGACATGAGCAGTTCTTC.

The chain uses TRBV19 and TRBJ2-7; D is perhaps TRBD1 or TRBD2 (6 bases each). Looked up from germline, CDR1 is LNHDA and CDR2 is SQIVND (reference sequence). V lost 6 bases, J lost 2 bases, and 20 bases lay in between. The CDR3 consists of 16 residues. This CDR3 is CASSHLPGASTYEQYF. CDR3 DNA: TGTGCCAGTAGCCACCTCCCGGGGGCCTCCACCTACGAGCAGTACTTC.

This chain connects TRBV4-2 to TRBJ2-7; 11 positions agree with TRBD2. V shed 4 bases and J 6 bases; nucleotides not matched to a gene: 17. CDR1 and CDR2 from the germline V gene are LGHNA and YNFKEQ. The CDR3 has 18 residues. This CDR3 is CASSPREGTSGGLFEQYF. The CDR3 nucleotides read TGTGCCAGCAGCCCCCGAGAAGGAACTAGCGGGGGACTATTCGAGCAGTACTTC.

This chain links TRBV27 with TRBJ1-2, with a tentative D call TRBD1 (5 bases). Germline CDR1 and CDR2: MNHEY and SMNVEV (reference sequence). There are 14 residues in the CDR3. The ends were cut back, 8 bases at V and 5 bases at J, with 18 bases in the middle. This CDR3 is CASSPIRQGYGYTF. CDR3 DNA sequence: TGTGCCAGCTCCCCCATCAGGCAGGGTTATGGCTACACCTTC.

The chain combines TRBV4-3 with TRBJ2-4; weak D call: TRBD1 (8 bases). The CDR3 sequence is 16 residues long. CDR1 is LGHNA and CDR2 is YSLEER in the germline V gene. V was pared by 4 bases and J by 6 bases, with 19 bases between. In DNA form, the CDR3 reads TGCGCCAGCAGCCGGACTGGACAGGGAGGGCGAAACATTCAGTACTTC. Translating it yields CASSRTGQGGRNIQYF.

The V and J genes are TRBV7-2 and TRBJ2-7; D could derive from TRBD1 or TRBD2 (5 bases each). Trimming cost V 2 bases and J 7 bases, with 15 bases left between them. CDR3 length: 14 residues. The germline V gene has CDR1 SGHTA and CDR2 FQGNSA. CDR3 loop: CASSLRTSGLEQYF. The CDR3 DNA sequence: TGTGCCAGCAGCTTAAGGACGTCGGGGCTGGAGCAGTACTTC. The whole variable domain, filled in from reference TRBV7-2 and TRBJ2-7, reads GAGVSQSPSNKVTEKGKDVELRCDPISGHTALYWYRQSLGQGLEFLIYFQGNSAPDKSGLPSDRFSAERTGGSVSTLTIQRTQQEDSAVYLCASSLRTSGLEQYFGPGTRLTVT.

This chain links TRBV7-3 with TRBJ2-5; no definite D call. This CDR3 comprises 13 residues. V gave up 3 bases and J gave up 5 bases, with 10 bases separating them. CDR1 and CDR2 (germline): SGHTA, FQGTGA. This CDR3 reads CASSFQGSETQYF. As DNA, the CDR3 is TGTGCCAGCAGCTTTCAAGGGTCCGAGACCCAGTACTTC.

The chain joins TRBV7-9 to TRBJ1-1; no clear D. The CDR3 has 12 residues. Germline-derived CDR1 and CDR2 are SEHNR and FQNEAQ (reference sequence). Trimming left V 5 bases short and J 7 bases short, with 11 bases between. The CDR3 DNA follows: TGTGCCAGCAGCCCCGGTGTCGGTGAAGCTTTCTTT. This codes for CASSPGVGEAFF.

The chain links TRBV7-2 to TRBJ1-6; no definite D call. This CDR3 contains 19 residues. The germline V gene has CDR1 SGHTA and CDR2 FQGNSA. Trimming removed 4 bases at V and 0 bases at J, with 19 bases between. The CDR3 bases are TGTGCCAGCAGCTCGCTCTGGACTCGGGAAGGCTCCTATAATTCACCCCTCCACTTT. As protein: CASSSLWTREGSYNSPLHF.

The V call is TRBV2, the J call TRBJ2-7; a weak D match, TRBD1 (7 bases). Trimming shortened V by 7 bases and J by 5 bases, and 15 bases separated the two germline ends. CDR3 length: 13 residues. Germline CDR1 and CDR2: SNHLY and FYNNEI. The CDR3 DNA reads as TGTGCCAGCATCCGACAGGGACTTGACGAGCAGTACTTC. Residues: CASIRQGLDEQYF.

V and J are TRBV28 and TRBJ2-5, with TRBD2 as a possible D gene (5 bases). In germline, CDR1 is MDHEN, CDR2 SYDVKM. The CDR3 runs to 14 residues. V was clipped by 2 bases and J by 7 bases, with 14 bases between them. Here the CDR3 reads CASSLTEGWATQYF. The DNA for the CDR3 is TGTGCCAGCAGTTTAACCGAGGGTTGGGCGACCCAGTACTTC.

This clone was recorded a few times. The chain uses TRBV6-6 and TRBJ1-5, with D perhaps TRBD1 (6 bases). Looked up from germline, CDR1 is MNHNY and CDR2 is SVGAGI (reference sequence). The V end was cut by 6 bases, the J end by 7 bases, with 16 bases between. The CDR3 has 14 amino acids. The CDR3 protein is CASRGTGIGQPQHF. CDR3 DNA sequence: TGTGCCAGCAGAGGAACAGGGATCGGCCAGCCCCAGCATTTT.

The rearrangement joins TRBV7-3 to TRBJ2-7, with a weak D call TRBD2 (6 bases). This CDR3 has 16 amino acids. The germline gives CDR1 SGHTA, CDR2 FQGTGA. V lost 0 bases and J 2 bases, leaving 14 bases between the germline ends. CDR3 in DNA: TGTGCCAGCAGCTTAACGGGGCAGGGAGGTACCTACGAGCAGTACTTC. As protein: CASSLTGQGGTYEQYF.

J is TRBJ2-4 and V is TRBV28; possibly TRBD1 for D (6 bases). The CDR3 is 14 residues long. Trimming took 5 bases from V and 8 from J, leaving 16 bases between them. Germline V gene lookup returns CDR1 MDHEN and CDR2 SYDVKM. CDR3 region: CASSTAGPGDIQYF. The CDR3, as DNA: TGTGCCAGCAGTACCGCCGGCCCAGGGGACATTCAGTACTTC.

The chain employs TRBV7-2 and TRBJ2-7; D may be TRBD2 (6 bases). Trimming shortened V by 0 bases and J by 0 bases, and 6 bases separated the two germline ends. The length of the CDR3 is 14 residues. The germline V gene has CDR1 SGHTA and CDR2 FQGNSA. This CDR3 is CASSLAGSSYEQYF. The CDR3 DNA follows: TGTGCCAGCAGCTTAGCCGGGAGCTCCTACGAGCAGTACTTC. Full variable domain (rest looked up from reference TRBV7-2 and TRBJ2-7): GAGVSQSPSNKVTEKGKDVELRCDPISGHTALYWYRQSLGQGLEFLIYFQGNSAPDKSGLPSDRFSAERTGGSVSTLTIQRTQQEDSAVYLCASSLAGSSYEQYFGPGTRLTVT.

The CDR3 sequence: CASSSSRGHEQYF. DNA of the CDR3: TGTGCCAGCAGCTCGAGCAGGGGTCACGAGCAGTACTTC. V and J are TRBV7-9 and TRBJ2-7; D perhaps matches TRBD1 (6 bases). V was pared by 4 bases and J by 5 bases, with 12 bases between. CDR1 is SEHNR and CDR2 is FQNEAQ in the germline V gene (reference sequence). The CDR3 sequence is 13 residues long.

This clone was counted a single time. CDR3 bases: TGTGCCAGCAGCTTCAGGACAGGCAACGAGCAGTACTTC. Translated: CASSFRTGNEQYF. The chain has TRBV27 and TRBJ2-7; 7 nucleotides align to TRBD1. Germline V gene sequence: CDR1 MNHEY, CDR2 SMNVEV (reference sequence). There are 13 residues in the CDR3. J gave up 5 bases and V 6 bases, and 7 bases lay outside the gene matches.

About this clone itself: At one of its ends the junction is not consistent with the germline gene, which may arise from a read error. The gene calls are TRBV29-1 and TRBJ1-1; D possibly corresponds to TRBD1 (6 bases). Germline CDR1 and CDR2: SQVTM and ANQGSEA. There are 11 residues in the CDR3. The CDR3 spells CSGEGGTEAFF. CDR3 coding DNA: TGCAGCGGTGAAGGGGGCACTGAAGCTTTCTTT.

The CDR3 region has the DNA TGTGCCAGCAGCTTAGAAGGAGGGATTGGGGCCAACGTCCTGACTTTC. Translated, it gives CASSLEGGIGANVLTF. V gene TRBV7-2 combines with J gene TRBJ2-6; weak D call: TRBD2 (6 bases). Germline values: CDR1 SGHTA, CDR2 FQGNSA. The V end was cut by 1 base, the J end by 3 bases, with 10 bases between. The CDR3 covers 16 residues.